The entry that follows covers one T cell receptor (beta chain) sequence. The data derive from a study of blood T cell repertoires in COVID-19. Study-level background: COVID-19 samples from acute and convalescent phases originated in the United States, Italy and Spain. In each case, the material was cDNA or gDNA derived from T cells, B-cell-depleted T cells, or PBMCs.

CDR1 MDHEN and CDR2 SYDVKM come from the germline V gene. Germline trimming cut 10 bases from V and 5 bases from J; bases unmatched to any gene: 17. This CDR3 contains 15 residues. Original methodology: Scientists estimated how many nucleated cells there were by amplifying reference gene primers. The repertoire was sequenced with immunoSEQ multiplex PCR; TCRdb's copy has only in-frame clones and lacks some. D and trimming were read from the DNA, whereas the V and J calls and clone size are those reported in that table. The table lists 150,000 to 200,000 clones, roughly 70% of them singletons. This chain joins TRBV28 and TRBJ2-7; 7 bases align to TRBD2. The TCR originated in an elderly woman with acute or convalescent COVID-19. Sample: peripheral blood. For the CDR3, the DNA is TGTGCCACCACACCGGGGGGACTAAAGACCCACGAGCAGTACTTC. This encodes CATTPGGLKTHEQYF. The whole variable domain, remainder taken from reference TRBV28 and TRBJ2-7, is DVKVTQSSRYLVKRTGEKVFLECVQDMDHENMFWYRQDPGLGLRLIYFSYDVKMKEKGDIPEGYSVSREKKERFSLILESASTNQTSMYLCATTPGGLKTHEQYFGPGTRLTVT.